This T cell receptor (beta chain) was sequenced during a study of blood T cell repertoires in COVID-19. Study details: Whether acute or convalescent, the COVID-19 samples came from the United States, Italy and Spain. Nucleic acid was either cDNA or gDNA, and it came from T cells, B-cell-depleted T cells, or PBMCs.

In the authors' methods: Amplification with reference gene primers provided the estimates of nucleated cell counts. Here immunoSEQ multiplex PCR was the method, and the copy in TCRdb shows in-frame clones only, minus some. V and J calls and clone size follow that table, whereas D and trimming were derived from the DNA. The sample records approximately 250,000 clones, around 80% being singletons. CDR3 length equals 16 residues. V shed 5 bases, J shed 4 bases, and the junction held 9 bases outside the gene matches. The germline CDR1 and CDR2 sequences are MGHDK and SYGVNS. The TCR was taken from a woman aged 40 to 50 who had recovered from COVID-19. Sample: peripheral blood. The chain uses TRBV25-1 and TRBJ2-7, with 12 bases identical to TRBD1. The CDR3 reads CASSNSGTGGTYEQYF. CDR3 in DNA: TGTGCCAGCAGTAACTCCGGGACAGGGGGCACGTACGAGCAGTACTTC.